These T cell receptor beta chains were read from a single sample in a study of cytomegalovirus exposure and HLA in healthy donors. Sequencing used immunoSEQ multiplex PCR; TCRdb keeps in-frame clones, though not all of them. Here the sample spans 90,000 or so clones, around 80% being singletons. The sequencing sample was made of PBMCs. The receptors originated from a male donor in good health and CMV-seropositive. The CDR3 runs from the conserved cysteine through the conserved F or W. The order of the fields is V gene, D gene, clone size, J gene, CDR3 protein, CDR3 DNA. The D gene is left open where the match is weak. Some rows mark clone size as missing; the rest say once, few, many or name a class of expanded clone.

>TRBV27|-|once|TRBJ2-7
CASSLYRPDEQYF
TGTGCCAGCAGTTTATACAGGCCCGACGAGCAGTACTTC
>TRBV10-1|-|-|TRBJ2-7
CASSDGLSSYEQYF
TGCGCCAGCAGTGATGGTTTGAGCTCCTACGAGCAGTACTTC
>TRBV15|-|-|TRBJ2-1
CATSRDPRDEQFF
TGTGCCACCAGCAGAGATCCCCGGGATGAGCAGTTCTTC
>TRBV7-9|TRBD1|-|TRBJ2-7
CASSSTGVPYEQYF
TGTGCCAGCAGCTCGACAGGGGTCCCCTACGAGCAGTACTTC
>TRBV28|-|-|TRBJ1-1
CASSWTTGEAFF
TGTGCCAGCAGTTGGACGACAGGCGAAGCTTTCTTT
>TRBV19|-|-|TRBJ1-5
CASSSLNQPQHF
TGTGCCAGTAGTTCTCTGAATCAGCCCCAGCATTTT
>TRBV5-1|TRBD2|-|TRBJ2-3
CASSEGLAGVGDTQYF
TGCGCCAGCAGCGAGGGACTAGCGGGAGTGGGGGATACGCAGTATTTT
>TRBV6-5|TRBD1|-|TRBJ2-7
CASSYDRGLDEQYF
TGTGCCAGCAGTTACGACAGGGGGCTGGACGAGCAGTACTTC
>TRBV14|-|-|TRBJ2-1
CASSQDVGTKQFF
TGTGCCAGCAGCCAAGACGTCGGGACAAAGCAGTTCTTC
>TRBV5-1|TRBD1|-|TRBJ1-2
CASSLWTGVGYTF
TGCGCCAGCAGCTTGTGGACAGGGGTGGGCTACACCTTC
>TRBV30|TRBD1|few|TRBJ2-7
CAWRGTGRYEQYF
TGTGCCTGGAGGGGGACAGGGAGATACGAGCAGTACTTC
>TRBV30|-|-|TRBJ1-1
CAWSHREDTEAFF
TGTGCCTGGAGCCACAGGGAAGACACTGAAGCTTTCTTT
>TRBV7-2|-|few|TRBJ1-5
CASSPTGGNQPQHF
TGTGCCAGCAGCCCCACCGGCGGGAATCAGCCCCAGCATTTT
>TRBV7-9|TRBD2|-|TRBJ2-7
CASSSVTSGVSYEQYF
TGTGCCAGCAGCTCCGTGACTAGCGGGGTCTCCTACGAGCAGTACTTC
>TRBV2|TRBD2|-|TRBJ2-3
CASSKTSGGPLFDTQYF
TGTGCCAGCAGTAAGACTAGCGGGGGGCCCCTATTTGATACGCAGTATTTT
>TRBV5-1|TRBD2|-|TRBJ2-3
CASRETSGSTDTQYF
TGCGCCAGCAGAGAGACTAGCGGGAGTACAGATACGCAGTATTTT
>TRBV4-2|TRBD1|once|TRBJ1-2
CASSQEAGGSTYGYTF
TGTGCCAGCAGCCAAGAGGCAGGGGGCTCTACCTATGGCTACACCTTC
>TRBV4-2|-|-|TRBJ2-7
CASSQGGAYEQYF
TGTGCCAGCAGCCAAGGCGGGGCTTACGAGCAGTACTTC
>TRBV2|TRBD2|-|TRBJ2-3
CASSEIPSGGGTQYF
TGTGCCAGCAGTGAAATTCCTAGCGGGGGGGGTACGCAGTATTTT
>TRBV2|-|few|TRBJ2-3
CASSVTDPGTQYF
TGTGCCAGCAGTGTGACAGACCCAGGAACGCAGTATTTT
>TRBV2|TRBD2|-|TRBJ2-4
CASSGSSGRGSAKNIQYF
TGTGCCAGCAGTGGCAGTAGCGGGAGAGGTAGCGCCAAAAACATTCAGTACTTC
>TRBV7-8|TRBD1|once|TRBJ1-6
CASSQYPTGRNSPLHF
TGTGCCAGCAGCCAATATCCGACAGGGAGGAATTCACCCCTCCACTTT
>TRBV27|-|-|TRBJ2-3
CAIGTPSTDTQYF
TGTGCCATCGGGACACCTAGCACAGATACGCAGTATTTT
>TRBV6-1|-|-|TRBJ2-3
CASSPLSVTDTQYF
TGTGCCAGCAGTCCCTTGTCCGTCACAGATACGCAGTATTTT
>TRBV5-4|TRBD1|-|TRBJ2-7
CASSGGQAYEQYF
TGTGCCAGCAGCGGGGGACAGGCCTACGAGCAGTACTTC
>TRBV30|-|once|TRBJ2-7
CAWSSGGILYEQYF
TGTGCCTGGAGTTCTGGCGGGATCCTCTACGAGCAGTACTTC
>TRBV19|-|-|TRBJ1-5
CASRGGKQPDPGHSNQPQHF
TGTGCCAGTAGGGGGGGGAAACAACCAGATCCGGGACACTCAAATCAGCCCCAGCATTTT
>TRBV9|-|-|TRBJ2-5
CASSVDGGGGLGETQYF
TGTGCCAGCAGCGTAGACGGAGGGGGCGGGTTGGGGGAGACCCAGTACTTC
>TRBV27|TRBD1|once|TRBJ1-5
CASSIRTGQQPQHF
TGTGCCAGCAGTATAAGGACAGGCCAACAGCCCCAGCATTTT
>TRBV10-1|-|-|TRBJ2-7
CASSGPGEQYF
TGCGCCAGCAGTGGTCCCGGGGAGCAGTACTTC
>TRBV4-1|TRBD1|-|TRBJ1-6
CASSQVGTGDSPLHF
TGCGCCAGCAGCCAAGTTGGGACAGGGGACTCACCCCTCCACTTT
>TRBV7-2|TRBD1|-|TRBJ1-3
CASSLRDRGNTIYF
TGTGCCAGCAGCTTAAGGGACAGGGGAAACACCATATATTTT
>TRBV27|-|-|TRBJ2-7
CASQTIGGYEQYF
TGTGCCAGCCAGACTATAGGAGGGTACGAGCAGTACTTC
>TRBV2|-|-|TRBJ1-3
CASSEDSLGSGNTIYF
TGTGCCAGCAGTGAGGACAGCCTGGGCTCTGGAAACACCATATATTTT